These T cell receptor beta chains were read from a single sample in a study of OX40 agonist ivuxolimab in advanced cancers. Assay used: immunoSEQ multiplex PCR; TCRdb lists only in-frame clones, some missing. The table records about 14,000 clones, over 75% of them present only once. Source: CD4+ or CD8+ T cells sorted from blood, taken in a trial of the OX40 agonist ivuxolimab. The origin of the receptors is an adult with an advanced solid tumor such as melanoma, head and neck, liver or kidney cancer. Both conserved end residues are trimmed from each CDR3. D genes are given only for firm matches. The size field is filled for only some rows; it gives once, few, many or a size class.

d_call: TRBD2
cdr3_length: 13
clone_size: -
v_call: TRBV10-3
cdr3_aa: ASGHLAGSYNEQF

d_call: TRBD1
cdr3_length: 13
clone_size: -
v_call: TRBV4-3
cdr3_aa: ASSHTGTGDEKLF

d_call: -
cdr3_length: 13
clone_size: few
v_call: TRBV28
cdr3_aa: ASSFFTGWANEQF

d_call: TRBD1
cdr3_length: 12
clone_size: -
v_call: TRBV27
cdr3_aa: ASSNTAGQGSQY

d_call: -
cdr3_length: 14
clone_size: -
v_call: TRBV1
cdr3_aa: TSSQDGLADNNEQF

d_call: -
cdr3_length: 13
clone_size: -
v_call: TRBV6-5
cdr3_aa: ASSYGQGIYNEQF

d_call: -
cdr3_length: 12
clone_size: -
v_call: TRBV13
cdr3_aa: ASSLRGGNTEAF

d_call: TRBD1
cdr3_length: 14
clone_size: -
v_call: TRBV30
cdr3_aa: AWRQVRDRHTGELF

d_call: -
cdr3_length: 13
clone_size: -
v_call: TRBV7-6
cdr3_aa: ASSLDSSGAYEQY

d_call: -
cdr3_length: 11
clone_size: -
v_call: TRBV5-4
cdr3_aa: ASSSRGQETQY

d_call: -
cdr3_length: 13
clone_size: -
v_call: TRBV6-9
cdr3_aa: ASSLWTDLRDGYT

d_call: TRBD2
cdr3_length: 14
clone_size: -
v_call: TRBV5-1
cdr3_aa: ASSFGGLAGAREQY

d_call: -
cdr3_length: 13
clone_size: -
v_call: TRBV5-1
cdr3_aa: ASSFWGPGGYEQY

d_call: -
cdr3_length: 10
clone_size: -
v_call: TRBV9
cdr3_aa: ASSVGNQPQH

d_call: TRBD2
cdr3_length: 13
clone_size: -
v_call: TRBV13
cdr3_aa: ASSLPAGGGDTQY

d_call: TRBD1
cdr3_length: 11
clone_size: -
v_call: TRBV27
cdr3_aa: ASAPGTAYEQY

d_call: TRBD1
cdr3_length: 13
clone_size: -
v_call: TRBV6-4
cdr3_aa: ASTDSGQESYEQY

d_call: TRBD1
cdr3_length: 14
clone_size: -
v_call: TRBV28
cdr3_aa: ASSPVGQGGRTEAF

d_call: -
cdr3_length: 10
clone_size: once
v_call: TRBV28
cdr3_aa: ASSLGVGEQY

d_call: TRBD1
cdr3_length: 13
clone_size: -
v_call: TRBV6-5
cdr3_aa: ASSPQGDPTYEQY

d_call: -
cdr3_length: 12
clone_size: -
v_call: TRBV7-9
cdr3_aa: ASSLLRSADTQY

d_call: -
cdr3_length: 12
clone_size: -
v_call: TRBV7-8
cdr3_aa: ATTRRISTGELF